The source of this TCR beta chain is a study of cytomegalovirus exposure and HLA in healthy donors. Study in general: Of all 360 or so donors who were genotyped, roughly 81% belonged to the Caucasian-associated ancestry cluster. Study-wide findings and caveats: Reportedly, fewer N-insertions than the roughly 700-donor mean appeared in an Asian-associated ancestry cluster in a later analysis.

The PCR employed 60 Vbeta primers together with 13 Jbeta primers. Generated by immunoSEQ multiplex PCR, the TCRdb table keeps only in-frame clones and is missing some. The sample yields over 150,000 clones, 75% to 90% seen once. As regards this clone: What it binds is unknown.

The specimen was PBMCs. This clonotype was obtained from a man aged 25-45 years in good health and CMV-seronegative.

DNA for the CDR3: TGTGCCAGTTTCCTCAACTCGTACGAGCAGTACTTC. Protein sequence: CASFLNSYEQYF. V is TRBV6-1 and J is TRBJ2-5; D gene uncertain. TRBJ2-7 explains the end of the DNA better; the J call may be wrong. This CDR3 is built from 12 residues. From germline, CDR1 is MNHNS and CDR2 SASEGT.